The rows below give T cell receptor beta chains drawn from one sample of a study of beta chain features in type 1 diabetes. The table came from immunoSEQ multiplex PCR; TCRdb's copy has only in-frame clones and leaves some out. Of some 640,000 clones in the sample, around 15% were seen once. The sample was naive CD4+ T cells from blood. The receptors were sampled from a young man with type 1 diabetes. Each CDR3 is given with its conserved first and last residue. D genes are given only for firm matches. Expanded clones get a size class; other rows say once, few or many, or leave the size out.

>-|few|TRBJ2-5|11|TRBV7-2
CASSLSQTQYF
TGTGCCAGCAGCTTAAGCCAGACCCAGTACTTC
>-|-|TRBJ1-2|14|TRBV30
CAWSVTDGPYGYTF
TGTGCCTGGAGTGTAACGGACGGCCCCTATGGCTACACCTTC
>TRBD1|few|TRBJ2-2|15|TRBV14
CASSRRQGYGGELFF
TGTGCCAGCAGCCGTCGACAGGGCTACGGCGGGGAGCTGTTTTTT
>-|-|TRBJ1-1|13|TRBV2
CASSLGDGREAFF
TGTGCCAGCAGTTTAGGGGATGGGAGGGAGGCTTTCTTT
>TRBD1|few|TRBJ1-2|13|TRBV28
CASRTTGGGGYTF
TGTGCCAGCAGAACGACAGGGGGCGGTGGCTACACCTTC
>-|few|TRBJ2-1|12|TRBV6-5
CASTDRYNEQFF
TGTGCCAGCACCGACCGGTACAATGAGCAGTTCTTC
>-|-|TRBJ1-4|14|TRBV25-1
CASSEERPRGKLFF
TGTGCCAGCAGTGAAGAGAGGCCGCGGGGTAAACTGTTTTTT
>-|-|TRBJ2-1|11|TRBV30
CAWGTSNEQFF
TGTGCCTGGGGAACTAGCAATGAGCAGTTCTTC
>-|-|TRBJ1-4|11|TRBV29-1
CSAGTWGKLFF
TGCAGCGCCGGGACTTGGGGAAAACTGTTTTTT
>-|few|TRBJ2-3|13|TRBV18
CASSPGASDTQYF
TGTGCCAGCTCCCCCGGGGCTTCGGATACGCAGTATTTT
>TRBD1|-|TRBJ1-1|15|TRBV15
CATHISGTGTTEAFF
TGTGCCACTCATATCTCTGGGACAGGGACCACTGAAGCTTTCTTT
>TRBD1|-|TRBJ2-3|14|TRBV9
CASSVQTGVDTQYF
TGTGCCAGCAGCGTCCAAACAGGGGTGGATACGCAGTATTTT
>-|-|TRBJ2-2|15|TRBV5-1
CASSPIRGNTGELFF
TGCGCCAGCAGCCCGATTAGGGGGAACACCGGGGAGCTGTTTTTT
>-|-|TRBJ1-2|14|TRBV4-3
CASSQEAGAGGYTF
TGCGCCAGCAGCCAAGAGGCAGGGGCCGGGGGCTACACCTTC
>-|-|TRBJ1-5|13|TRBV30
CAWSVLGNQPQHF
TGTGCCTGGAGTGTACTAGGTAATCAGCCCCAGCATTTT
>TRBD1|-|TRBJ1-5|13|TRBV6-1
CASSGQGEQPQHF
TGTGCCAGCAGCGGACAGGGGGAACAGCCCCAGCATTTT
>-|few|TRBJ2-7|15|TRBV5-6
CASSPQGLGTYEQYF
TGTGCCAGCAGCCCTCAGGGACTCGGAACCTACGAGCAGTACTTC
>-|few|TRBJ1-2|13|TRBV7-9
CASSIQPKHGYTF
TGTGCCAGCAGCATACAGCCTAAGCATGGCTACACCTTC
>-|few|TRBJ2-7|14|TRBV5-1
CASSLQGPHYEQYF
TGCGCCAGCAGCTTACAGGGCCCTCATTACGAGCAGTACTTC
>-|few|TRBJ1-3|16|TRBV6-6
CASSASIRGRRNTIYF
TGTGCCAGCAGTGCATCCATCCGGGGGAGAAGAAACACCATATATTTT
>TRBD1|few|TRBJ1-6|15|TRBV5-1
CASSLPGTANSPLHF
TGCGCCAGCAGCTTACCCGGGACAGCTAATTCACCCCTCCACTTT
>-|-|TRBJ1-2|15|TRBV6-5
CASSYLQGLIYGYTF
TGTGCCAGCAGTTACCTTCAGGGACTCATCTATGGCTACACCTTC
>-|few|TRBJ1-4|11|TRBV4-1
CASSLHEKLFF
TGCGCCAGCAGCCTTCACGAAAAACTGTTTTTT
>-|few|TRBJ1-1|12|TRBV19
CASRADGTEAFF
TGTGCCAGCAGAGCGGACGGCACTGAAGCTTTCTTT
>-|few|TRBJ1-2|14|TRBV18
CASSPGDLDYGYTF
TGTGCCAGCTCACCAGGGGATCTCGACTATGGCTACACCTTC
>TRBD2|few|TRBJ2-3|16|TRBV25-1
CASSESRTSGTDTQYF
TGTGCCAGCAGTGAATCGAGGACTAGCGGGACAGATACGCAGTATTTT
>-|-|TRBJ2-3|15|TRBV6-1
CASSEGYSVTDTQYF
TGTGCCAGCAGTGAAGGATATAGCGTGACAGATACGCAGTATTTT
>-|few|TRBJ1-2|12|TRBV4-1
CASSQAEYGYTF
TGCGCCAGCAGCCAAGCGGAATATGGCTACACCTTC
>TRBD1|-|TRBJ2-1|16|TRBV27
CASSSNPGQGASEQFF
TGTGCCAGCAGTTCCAATCCGGGACAGGGGGCAAGTGAGCAGTTCTTC
>TRBD2|-|TRBJ2-2|14|TRBV7-2
CASRPIAGGGELFF
TGTGCCAGCAGGCCGATAGCGGGCGGCGGGGAGCTGTTTTTT
>-|-|TRBJ2-2|16|TRBV5-6
CASSLLELRDTGELFF
TGTGCCAGCAGCCTGCTGGAGTTGAGGGACACCGGGGAGCTGTTTTTT
>-|few|TRBJ1-2|15|TRBV29-1
CSVEWRPYSNYGYTF
TGCAGCGTTGAGTGGCGGCCCTATTCTAACTATGGCTACACCTTC
>-|few|TRBJ2-3|14|TRBV6-5
CASSYSRVADTQYF
TGTGCCAGCAGTTACTCGAGGGTGGCAGATACGCAGTATTTT
>-|-|TRBJ1-3|15|TRBV5-1
CASSLIRDSGNTIYF
TGCGCCAGCAGCTTGATCCGGGACTCTGGAAACACCATATATTTT
>-|few|TRBJ1-1|13|TRBV27
CASSLRRETEAFF
TGTGCCAGCAGTTTAAGGAGGGAGACTGAAGCTTTCTTT